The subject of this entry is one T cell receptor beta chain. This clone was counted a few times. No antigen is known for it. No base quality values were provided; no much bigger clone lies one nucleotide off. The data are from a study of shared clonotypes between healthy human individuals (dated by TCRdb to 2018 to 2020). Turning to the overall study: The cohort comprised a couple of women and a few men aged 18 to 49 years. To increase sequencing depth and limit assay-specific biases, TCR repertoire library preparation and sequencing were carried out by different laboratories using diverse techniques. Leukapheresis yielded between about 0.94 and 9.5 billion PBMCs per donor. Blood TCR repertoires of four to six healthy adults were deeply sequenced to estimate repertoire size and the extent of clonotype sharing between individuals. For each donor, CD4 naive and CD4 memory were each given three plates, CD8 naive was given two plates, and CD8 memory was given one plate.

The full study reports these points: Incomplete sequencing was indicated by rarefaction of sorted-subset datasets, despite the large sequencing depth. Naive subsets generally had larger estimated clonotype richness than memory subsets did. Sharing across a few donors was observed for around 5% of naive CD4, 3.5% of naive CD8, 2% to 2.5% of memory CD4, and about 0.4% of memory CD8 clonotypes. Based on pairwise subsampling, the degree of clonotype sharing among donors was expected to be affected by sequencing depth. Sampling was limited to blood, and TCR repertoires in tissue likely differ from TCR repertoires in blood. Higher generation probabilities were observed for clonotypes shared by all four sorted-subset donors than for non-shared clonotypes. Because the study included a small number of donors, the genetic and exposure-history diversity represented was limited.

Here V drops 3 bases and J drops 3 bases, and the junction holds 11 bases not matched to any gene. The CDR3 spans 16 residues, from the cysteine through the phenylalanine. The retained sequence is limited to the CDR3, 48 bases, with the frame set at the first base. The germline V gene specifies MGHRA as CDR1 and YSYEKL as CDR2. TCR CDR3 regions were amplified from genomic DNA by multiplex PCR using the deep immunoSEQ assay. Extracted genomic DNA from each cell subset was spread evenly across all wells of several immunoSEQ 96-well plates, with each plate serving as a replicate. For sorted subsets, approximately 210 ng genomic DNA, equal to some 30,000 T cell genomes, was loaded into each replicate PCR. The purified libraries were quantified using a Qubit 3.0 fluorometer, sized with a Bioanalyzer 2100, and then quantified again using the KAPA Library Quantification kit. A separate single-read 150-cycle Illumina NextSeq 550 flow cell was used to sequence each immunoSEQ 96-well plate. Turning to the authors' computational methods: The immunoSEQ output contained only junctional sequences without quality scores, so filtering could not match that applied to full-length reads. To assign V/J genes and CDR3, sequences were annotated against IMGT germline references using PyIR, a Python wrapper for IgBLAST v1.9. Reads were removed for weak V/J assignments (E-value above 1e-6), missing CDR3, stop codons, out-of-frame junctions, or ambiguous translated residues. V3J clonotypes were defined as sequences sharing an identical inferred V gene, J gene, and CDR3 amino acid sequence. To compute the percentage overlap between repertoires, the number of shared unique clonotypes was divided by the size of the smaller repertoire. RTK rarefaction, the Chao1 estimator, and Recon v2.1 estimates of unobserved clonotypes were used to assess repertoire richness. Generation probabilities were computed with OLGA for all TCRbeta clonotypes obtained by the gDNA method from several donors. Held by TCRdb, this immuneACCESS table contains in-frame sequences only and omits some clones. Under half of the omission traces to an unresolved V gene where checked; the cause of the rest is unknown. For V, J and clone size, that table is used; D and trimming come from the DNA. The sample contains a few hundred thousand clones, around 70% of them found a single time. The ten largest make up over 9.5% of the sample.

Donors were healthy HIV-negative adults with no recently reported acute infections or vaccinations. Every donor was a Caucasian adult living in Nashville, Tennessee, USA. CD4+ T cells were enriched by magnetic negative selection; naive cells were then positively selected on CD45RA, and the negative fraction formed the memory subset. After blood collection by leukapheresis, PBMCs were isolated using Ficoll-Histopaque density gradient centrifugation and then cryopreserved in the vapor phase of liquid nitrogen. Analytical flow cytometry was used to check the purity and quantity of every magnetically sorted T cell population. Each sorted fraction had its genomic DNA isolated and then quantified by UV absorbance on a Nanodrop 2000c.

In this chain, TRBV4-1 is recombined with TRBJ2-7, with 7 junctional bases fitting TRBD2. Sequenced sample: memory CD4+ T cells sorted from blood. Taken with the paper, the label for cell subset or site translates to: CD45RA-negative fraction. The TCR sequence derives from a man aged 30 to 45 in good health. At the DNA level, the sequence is TGCGCCAGCAGCCAGGCAGGGTCTAGCGGACTCTACGAGCAGTACTTC. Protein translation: CASSQAGSSGLYEQYF.